This T cell receptor (beta chain) was obtained from a study of human T cells and chemical hapten exposure. Time point in this sample: pre-sensitization, week 0. Treatment described: therapeutic diphenylcyclopropenone sensitization with weekly scalp DPC. TCRdb recomputed calls from the RACE reads with MiXCR, one row per CDR3 protein. The table records 120,000 or so distinct CDR3 sequences, less than 15% of them present only once. The sequence derives from a woman younger than 35 with alopecia areata. Some clones in this sample may be carry-over from other donors' samples. The sample was whole blood, taken in connection with sensitization to the hapten diphenylcyclopropenone (DPC).

CDR3 nucleotide sequence: TGTGCCACCAGCAGAGATCGAGGCAGGGCAGGGAATGAGCAGTTCTTC. It specifies CATSRDRGRAGNEQFF. The J gene is TRBJ2-1, the V gene TRBV15; D is perhaps TRBD1 (5 bases). With 0 bases removed from V and 7 bases from J, the gap between germline ends came to 16 bases. CDR1 and CDR2 from the germline V gene are LNHNV and YYDKDF (reference sequence). The length of the CDR3 is 16 residues.